This T cell receptor (beta chain) was identified in a study of CD8+ T cells in alopecia areata. Extraction of RNA preceded its reverse transcription into cDNA, which served as the sequencing template. Sequencing was performed with immunoSEQ multiplex PCR; in TCRdb, only in-frame clones are kept and a portion is missing. Here the sample spans hundreds of thousands of clones, about 60% being singletons. A single count supports this clone. This CDR3 has 15 amino acids. Trimming stripped 5 bases from V and 3 bases from J, with 14 bases between. CDR1 is GTSNPN and CDR2 is SVGIG in the germline V gene (reference sequence). Treatment specified: oral pan-JAK inhibitor, 5-10 mg twice daily. Peripheral blood and lesional scalp punch biopsies were taken from alopecia areata patients.

Sequencing was performed on CD4+ T cells sorted from blood, taken at approximately week 52, from a patient treated with tofacitinib. The chain links TRBV30 to TRBJ1-6; D is possibly TRBD1 (5 bases). This sequence was found in a human donor with alopecia areata. The CDR3 DNA follows: TGTGCCTGGTCACTCATAGGGGTCTATAATTCACCCCTCCACTTT. Translating it yields CAWSLIGVYNSPLHF.